What follows is one T cell receptor (beta chain) and its context. The source of the sample is a study of blood T cell repertoires in COVID-19. The overall study: Acute-phase and convalescent COVID-19 samples originated in the United States, Italy and Spain. T cells, B-cell-depleted T cells, or PBMCs provided the cDNA or gDNA that served as material.

This CDR3 has 14 residues. Germline assignment: CDR1 GTSNPN and CDR2 SVGIG (reference sequence). The V and J ends lost 4 bases and 8 bases, in that order; junction bases with no gene match: 13. Authors' methods: Researchers report that nucleated cell counts were estimated from reference gene primer amplification. Generated by immunoSEQ multiplex PCR, the TCRdb table keeps only in-frame clones and is missing some. V and J calls and clone size are as listed in that table; D and trimming were resolved from the DNA. Here the sample spans around 260,000 clones, approximately 90% being singletons. The V and J genes are TRBV30 and TRBJ1-2; 7 bases agree with TRBD1. The source material was peripheral blood. This TCR derives from a man aged 60 to 75 who had recovered from COVID-19. For the CDR3, the DNA is TGTGCCTGGATCCGGGAGGGGGCCCGGAGCGGCTACACCTTC. It is translated as CAWIREGARSGYTF.